A selection of T cell receptor beta chains follows, all from one sample in a study of blood T cell repertoires in COVID-19. Libraries were prepared by immunoSEQ multiplex PCR; TCRdb keeps only in-frame clonotypes and omits some of them. The repertoire holds 150,000 to 200,000 clones, with around 87% as singletons. Input material: peripheral blood. The receptors stem from a woman aged 25 to 39 with active or convalescent COVID-19. CDR3s include the opening cysteine and the closing phenylalanine or tryptophan. D genes are given only for firm matches. For some rows the clone size is stated as once, few or many, or as a class when expanded; others skip it.

V	size	D	J	DNA	CDR3
TRBV6-5	few	-	TRBJ1-1	TGTGCCAGCAGTTACTTAGGGGGTACCGAAGCTTTCTTT	CASSYLGGTEAFF
TRBV25-1	-	TRBD2	TRBJ2-1	TGTGCCAGCAGTGATAGGCTAGCGGGAGTCAATGAGCAGTTCTTC	CASSDRLAGVNEQFF
TRBV30	-	-	TRBJ1-2	TGTGCCTGCCCACTTCGGGACTTCTATGGCTACACCTTC	CACPLRDFYGYTF
TRBV12-3/TRBV12-4	-	-	TRBJ2-3	TGTGCCAGCAGTTTCGGACAGTATACGCAGTATTTT	CASSFGQYTQYF
TRBV24-1	-	TRBD2	TRBJ2-3	TGTGCCACCAGTGACTGGACTAGCGGGAACTCAGATACGCAGTATTTT	CATSDWTSGNSDTQYF
TRBV7-9	once	TRBD1	TRBJ2-3	TGTGCCAGCAGCGTGGGACAGGGGAACACAGATACGCAGTATTTT	CASSVGQGNTDTQYF
TRBV10-3	-	TRBD1	TRBJ2-1	TGTGCCATCAGAGCGGGGACAGGGGCCTACAATGAGCAGTTCTTC	CAIRAGTGAYNEQFF
TRBV6-4	-	TRBD1	TRBJ1-1	TGTGCCAGATTCCAGGGGGCTGGCGAAGCTTTCTTT	CARFQGAGEAFF
TRBV6-5	-	TRBD1	TRBJ1-6	TGTGCCAGCAGGACAGGGGATTCACCCCTCCACTTT	CASRTGDSPLHF
TRBV5-6	-	-	TRBJ1-5	TGTGCCAGCAGCTCCGGGGGGGTCAGTCAGCCCCAGCATTTT	CASSSGGVSQPQHF
TRBV6-1	-	-	TRBJ1-5	TGTGCCAGCAGTGAACCAGGAAGTCAGCCCCAGCATTTT	CASSEPGSQPQHF
TRBV19	-	TRBD1	TRBJ1-2	TGTGCCAGTAGTAAACGGGGACAGGGGGTTGCTAACTATGGCTACACCTTC	CASSKRGQGVANYGYTF
TRBV9	-	TRBD1	TRBJ2-5	TGTGCCAGCAGCGTACGCGTAGGTACAGGGGATATGGGAGAGACCCAGTACTTC	CASSVRVGTGDMGETQYF
TRBV9	-	-	TRBJ2-5	TGTGCCAGCAGCGTTACCGGGATGTGGGAGACCCAGTACTTC	CASSVTGMWETQYF
TRBV4-1	-	TRBD1	TRBJ1-2	TGCGCCAGCAGCTATAGGGGGCCCCCCCTTAACTATGGCTACACCTTC	CASSYRGPPLNYGYTF
TRBV18	-	-	TRBJ2-4	TGTGCCAGCTCACCGGCGGGAGCCAAAAACATTCAGTACTTC	CASSPAGAKNIQYF
TRBV11-2	-	TRBD1	TRBJ2-7	TGTGCCAGCAGCCCCTTGGACAGGCCACGGAACGAGCAGTACTTC	CASSPLDRPRNEQYF
TRBV5-4	-	-	TRBJ1-4	TGTGCCAGCAGCTCGAGGGGAGGTCGAGCAACTAATGAAAAACTGTTTTTT	CASSSRGGRATNEKLFF
TRBV7-9	few	TRBD1	TRBJ1-4	TGTGCCAGCAGCTTCAGACAGGGTGGCGAAAAACTGTTTTTT	CASSFRQGGEKLFF
TRBV18	-	-	TRBJ1-5	TGTGCCAGCTCACCAGGACTCAAACACAATCAGCCCCAGCATTTT	CASSPGLKHNQPQHF
TRBV7-7	-	TRBD1	TRBJ2-3	TGTGCTAGCAGCCAATACAGGGGAGCCACAGATACGCAGTATTTT	CASSQYRGATDTQYF
TRBV28	-	TRBD1	TRBJ1-4	TGTGCCAGCAGGTCTGGGACAGGGATTAATGAAAAACTGTTTTTT	CASRSGTGINEKLFF
TRBV7-8	-	-	TRBJ1-1	TGTGCCAGCAGCTTGTTTGGGGCAAACACTGAAGCTTTCTTT	CASSLFGANTEAFF
TRBV20-1	-	-	TRBJ2-3	TGCAGTGCCAGGATGGCAGATACGCAGTATTTT	CSARMADTQYF
TRBV2	-	TRBD1	TRBJ1-6	TGTGCCGGCAACCGGGACAGGGCGTATGACCTCCACTTT	CAGNRDRAYDLHF
TRBV18	-	TRBD1	TRBJ1-2	TGTGCCAGCTCACCACCTACAGGGGGCAACTATGGCTACACCTTC	CASSPPTGGNYGYTF
TRBV11-2	-	-	TRBJ2-2	TGTGCCAGCAGCGAGCGAACGAACACCGGGGAGCTGTTTTTT	CASSERTNTGELFF
TRBV15	once	TRBD2	TRBJ2-5	TGTGCCACCAGCAGAAGACTAGCGGGGGGTCAAGAGACCCAGTACTTC	CATSRRLAGGQETQYF
TRBV6-2/TRBV6-3	few	-	TRBJ1-4	TGTGCCAGCAGTTACGGTGCGGATCTGTTTTTT	CASSYGADLFF
TRBV24-1	-	TRBD1	TRBJ1-4	TGTGCCACCAGTGATTCGAGACAGGGTTTATTTGAAAAACTGTTTTTT	CATSDSRQGLFEKLFF
TRBV30	-	-	TRBJ2-2	TGTGCCTGGGGGTCCACGGACAGCCCTTCTAGGGAGCTGTTTTTT	CAWGSTDSPSRELFF
TRBV5-5	-	-	TRBJ1-1	TGTGCCAGCAGCTTCGGGGAGAACACTGAAGCTTTCTTT	CASSFGENTEAFF
TRBV12-3/TRBV12-4	-	-	TRBJ2-1	TGTGCCAGCAGTTTACGCTCCTACAATGAGCAGTTCTTC	CASSLRSYNEQFF
TRBV13	once	TRBD1	TRBJ1-6	TGTGCCAGCAGCTCGGACAGGGGTAATTCACCCCTCCACTTT	CASSSDRGNSPLHF
TRBV29-1	-	-	TRBJ1-1	TGCAGCGTTGGATACGGTGACACTGAAGCTTTCTTT	CSVGYGDTEAFF
TRBV19	-	TRBD2	TRBJ2-1	TGTGCCAGTAGTATGGCTCCCACTAGCGGGAGGGCCAATGAGCAGTTCTTC	CASSMAPTSGRANEQFF
TRBV25-1	-	-	TRBJ1-1	TGTGCCAGCACGTATGCGGCTGAAGCTTTCTTT	CASTYAAEAFF